This TCR beta chain emerged from a study of blood T cell repertoires in COVID-19. The overall study: The study drew acute and convalescent COVID-19 samples from the United States, Italy and Spain. From T cells, B-cell-depleted T cells, or PBMCs came the material, which was cDNA or gDNA.

Original processing methods: Reference gene primer amplification yielded estimated nucleated cell counts. Clones were read by immunoSEQ multiplex PCR, and TCRdb kept only the in-frame ones, dropping some. V and J calls and clone size are those listed in that table; D and trimming were worked out from the DNA. The data contain under 200,000 clones, under 90% of them seen just once; the ten biggest clones take up roughly 15%. Seattle patients were enrolled during active infection and followed longitudinally. The junction had 6 bases not matched to a gene; V was cut back by 1 base and J by 4 bases. The CDR3 has 15 residues. Germline-derived CDR1 and CDR2 are LNHNV and YYDKDF (reference sequence).

The source material was peripheral blood. The V call is TRBV15, the J call TRBJ2-7, with 8 nucleotides matching TRBD1. The receptor's source is a woman in her sixties or seventies with COVID-19, enrolled during active disease. The CDR3 sequence: CATSRVGTGFYEQYF. The CDR3 region has the DNA TGTGCCACCAGCAGAGTTGGGACAGGATTTTACGAGCAGTACTTC.